One sample yielded the 21 T cell receptor beta chains listed below, sequenced in a study of siplizumab effects on memory and regulatory T cells. The authors kept the mixed lymphocyte reaction cells in coculture at 37°C for over five days. Antigens for these TCRs are unknown. TCRdb's copy holds only in-frame clones and misses some; the assay was immunoSEQ multiplex PCR. The data hold approximately 20,000 clones, with 40% to 55% observed a single time. The sequencing sample was made of CFSE-low (dividing) CD4+ T cells sorted from an allogeneic mixed lymphocyte reaction. The receptors stem from a human donor in good health; the cells came from an allogeneic mixed lymphocyte reaction.

This clone came up a few times. This chain links TRBV4-2 with TRBJ2-3; D is undetermined. Trimming removed 3 bases from V and 6 bases from J, with 13 bases in between. Germline CDR1 is LGHNA and CDR2 is YNFKEQ. The CDR3 consists of 14 residues. In DNA, the CDR3 is TGTGCCAGCAGCCAGGATAGAAAAGGTGATACGCAGTATTTT. Residues: CASSQDRKGDTQYF.

The chain recombines TRBV7-2 with TRBJ1-6; TRBD1 might be the D (5 bases). This CDR3 is built from 13 residues. The V end lost 2 bases, the J end lost 10 bases, and 9 bases lay between the germline ends. Germline V CDR1 and CDR2: SGHTA, FQGNSA. In DNA, the CDR3 is TGTGCCAGCAGCTTACAGGGAGGCTCACCCCTCCACTTT. This encodes CASSLQGGSPLHF.

The gene calls are TRBV7-9 and TRBJ1-1; D possibly corresponds to TRBD1 (5 bases). The germline V gene has CDR1 SEHNR and CDR2 FQNEAQ (reference sequence). V gave up 3 bases and J gave up 6 bases, with 11 bases separating them. CDR3 length equals 13 residues. CDR3 bases: TGTGCCAGCAGCTTCATGCGGGGGGCTGAAGCTTTCTTT. It yields the protein CASSFMRGAEAFF.

A few counts support this clone. The genes are TRBV29-1 and TRBJ2-7; D is undetermined. The CDR3 is made up of 11 amino acids. V was trimmed by 2 bases and J by 4 bases, leaving 6 bases between them. Germline V gives CDR1 SQVTM, CDR2 ANQGSEA. This chain's CDR3 is CSVERGYEQYF. CDR3 in DNA: TGCAGCGTTGAACGCGGATACGAGCAGTACTTC.

The chain links TRBV28 to TRBJ1-2, with unresolved D. Trimming pared 10 bases from V and 5 bases from J, leaving 20 bases between. CDR3 length: 14 residues. Germline CDR1 reads MDHEN; CDR2 reads SYDVKM. CDR3 nucleotide sequence: TGTGCCATTTTAGACAATCCGGTTATTTATGGCTACACCTTC. It translates to CAILDNPVIYGYTF.

This clone was observed a handful of times. This sequence joins TRBV27 and TRBJ2-5; TRBD2 might be the D (6 bases). The CDR3 contains 14 residues. V was pared by 4 bases and J by 5 bases, with 14 bases between. Germline V CDR1 and CDR2: MNHEY, SMNVEV (reference sequence). This CDR3 reads CASSSLTRTETQYF. The CDR3 coding sequence is TGTGCCAGCAGTTCACTGACTAGAACGGAGACCCAGTACTTC.

Only a few counts were recorded for this clone. CDR3 sequence: CASSPYFRESYEQYF. The CDR3 region has the DNA TGTGCCAGCAGCCCGTACTTTAGGGAATCCTACGAGCAGTACTTC. The chain combines TRBV5-5 with TRBJ2-7, with D unresolved. The ends were cut back, 4 bases at V and 1 base at J, with 15 bases in the middle. Germline CDR1 SGHKS, CDR2 YYEKEE (reference sequence). The CDR3 contains 15 residues.

The rearrangement links TRBV2 to TRBJ2-7; 8 bases fit TRBD1. With 4 bases clipped from V and 4 bases from J, the junction kept 6 bases outside the gene matches. This CDR3 is 14 amino acids long. Looked up from germline, CDR1 is SNHLY and CDR2 is FYNNEI. CDR3 loop: CASSVDRGGYEQYF. In DNA, the CDR3 is TGTGCCAGCAGTGTTGACAGGGGAGGATACGAGCAGTACTTC.

The gene calls are TRBV21-1 and TRBJ2-5; the table gives TRBD1 as D, unverified against the DNA. TRBV21-1 counts as a pseudogene. The length of the CDR3 is 15 residues. CDR3 sequence reads: CAEGPGTGGQETQYF. The CDR3 DNA sequence: TGTGCCGAAGGGCCCGGGACAGGGGGTCAAGAGACCCAGTACTTC.

The V gene is TRBV7-7, the J gene TRBJ2-7; possible D gene TRBD1, 6 bases. The germline V gene has CDR1 SSHAT and CDR2 FNYEAQ (reference sequence). This CDR3 comprises 14 residues. V shed 5 bases and J shed 6 bases, with 17 bases lying between them. This CDR3 reads CASSLSLGASEQYF. DNA for the CDR3: TGTGCCAGCAGCCTATCATTGGGGGCGTCCGAGCAGTACTTC.

This sequence joins TRBV30 and TRBJ2-7; the match to TRBD2 covers 10 bases. The CDR3 is made up of 18 amino acids. Germline V gene lookup returns CDR1 GTSNPN and CDR2 SVGIG (reference sequence). J gave up 6 bases and V 5 bases, and 22 bases lay outside the gene matches. CDR3 protein: CAWQDRAQRGGRAIEQYF. The CDR3 DNA reads TGTGCCTGGCAGGACAGGGCCCAGCGGGGGGGCCGAGCCATCGAGCAGTACTTC.

This clone has just a few counts. The rearrangement joins TRBV6-1 to TRBJ2-5; perhaps D is TRBD1 or TRBD2 (6 bases each). The CDR3 length is 14 residues. Germline V gene lookup returns CDR1 MNHNS and CDR2 SASEGT. V was trimmed by 6 bases and J by 1 base, leaving 12 bases between them. This CDR3 reads CASSKGGAQETQYF. Written as DNA, the CDR3 is TGTGCCAGCAGCAAGGGGGGAGCCCAAGAGACCCAGTACTTC.

About this clone itself: At the DNA level, this CDR3 is encoded by other sequences in the same sample as well. The chain has TRBV5-8 and TRBJ1-2, with a possible D match to TRBD1 (6 bases). Germline values: CDR1 SGHTS, CDR2 YDEGEE. The CDR3 length is 15 residues. With 1 base removed from V and 1 base from J, the gap between germline ends came to 11 bases. The DNA of the CDR3 is TGTGCCAGCAGCTTGTACGGGGGCCTTAACTATGGCTACACCTTC. Translating it yields CASSLYGGLNYGYTF.

Judged by abundance, this clone is medium-sized. The V gene is TRBV5-4, the J gene TRBJ1-3, with 9 bases identical to TRBD1. V shed 4 bases and J 2 bases; nucleotides not matched to a gene: 4. The CDR3 extends over 15 amino acids. CDR1 and CDR2 (germline): SGHNT, YYREEE (reference sequence). The CDR3: CASSPTGGAGNTIYF. CDR3 DNA: TGTGCCAGCAGCCCTACAGGGGGCGCTGGAAACACCATATATTTT.

The chain uses TRBV5-4 and TRBJ2-7; D is unresolved. The germline V and J ends were trimmed by 0 bases and 4 bases, with 8 bases remaining between them. The CDR3 extends over 13 amino acids. Per germline, CDR1 SGHNT and CDR2 YYREEE (reference sequence). The CDR3 DNA reads TGTGCCAGCAGCTTGGGAAGGGATTACGAGCAGTACTTC. It is translated as CASSLGRDYEQYF.

The chain links TRBV7-2 to TRBJ1-2; tentative D call: TRBD1 (6 bases). This CDR3 is built from 13 residues. V dropped 5 bases and J dropped 6 bases, with 13 bases sitting between them. Germline V lookup: CDR1 SGHTA, CDR2 FQGNSA. The CDR3, as DNA: TGTGCCAGCAGCCTGACGGACAGAAATGGCTACACCTTC. Its translation: CASSLTDRNGYTF.

The gene calls are TRBV6-5 and TRBJ2-3; no reliable D call. This CDR3 is built from 11 residues. Trimming shortened V by 8 bases and J by 0 bases, and 3 bases separated the two germline ends. From germline, CDR1 is MNHEY and CDR2 SVGAGI. CDR3: CASASTDTQYF. The CDR3 DNA is TGTGCCAGCGCTAGCACAGATACGCAGTATTTT.

This clone is deemed medium-sized. The rearrangement joins TRBV10-3 to TRBJ2-7; D uncertain. V lost 3 bases and J 8 bases, leaving 8 bases between the germline ends. The CDR3 runs 11 residues. Germline CDR1 reads ENHRY; CDR2 reads SYGVKD. CDR3 amino acids: CAISDPEKQYF. Written as DNA, the CDR3 is TGTGCCATCAGTGACCCGGAGAAGCAGTACTTC.

In DNA, the CDR3 is TGTGCCAGCAGTAAATGGTCCTATAATTCACCCCTCCACTTT. Translated, it gives CASSKWSYNSPLHF. V and J are TRBV5-6 and TRBJ1-6; no clear D gene. The CDR3 loop spans 14 amino acids. Trimming took off 5 bases at V and 1 base at J, with 7 bases between the two ends. Germline values: CDR1 SGHDT, CDR2 YYEEEE.

V gene TRBV27 combines with J gene TRBJ1-2; 7 nucleotides align to TRBD1. CDR1 and CDR2 from the germline V gene are MNHEY and SMNVEV (reference sequence). CDR3 length equals 13 residues. V lost 3 bases and J lost 5; bases outside the gene matches: 3. The CDR3 sequence is CASSFRGGYGYTF. CDR3 DNA: TGTGCCAGCAGTTTCAGGGGGGGGTATGGCTACACCTTC.

V gene TRBV11-2 combines with J gene TRBJ1-5; unclear D gene. The CDR3 sequence is 15 residues long. CDR1 and CDR2 (germline): SGHAT, FQNNGV. Trimming removed 0 bases at V and 9 bases at J, with 15 bases between. The chain's CDR3 is CASSLDPKAQTPQHF. In DNA form, the CDR3 reads TGTGCCAGCAGCTTAGACCCCAAGGCGCAGACGCCCCAGCATTTT.